This T cell receptor beta chain comes out of a study of blood T cell repertoires in COVID-19. As for the study in general: Samples representing acute and convalescent COVID-19 were sourced from the United States, Italy and Spain. PBMCs, B-cell-depleted T cells, or T cells were the source of the cDNA or gDNA that made up the material.

Germline CDR1 SGHTA, CDR2 FQGTGA. This CDR3 comprises 15 residues. V shed 2 bases, J shed 7 bases, and the junction held 8 bases outside the gene matches. Original processing notes: Estimation of nucleated cell counts was performed using reference gene primer amplification. The table came from immunoSEQ multiplex PCR; TCRdb's copy has only in-frame clones and leaves some out. V and J calls and clone size follow that table, whereas D and trimming were derived from the DNA. Of about 99,000 clones in the sample, 84% are singletons; the top ten hold roughly 13%. This clonotype originated in a human donor in a cohort sampled during active or convalescent COVID-19. The chain joins TRBV7-3 to TRBJ2-1; 7 positions match TRBD2. Specimen: peripheral blood. The CDR3: CASSLAGDLKNEQFF. In nucleotides, the CDR3 is TGTGCCAGCAGCTTAGCGGGGGACCTAAAGAATGAGCAGTTCTTC.